This record covers a single TCR beta chain. Measured with immunoSEQ multiplex PCR; TCRdb has only the in-frame clones, and not every one. Seen here are around 110,000 clones, 85% to 90% observed once, and the top ten hold 2% to 2.5%. The source of the sample is a study of control samples from healthy donors and cancer patients. The sample consisted of blood. The origin of this receptor is an older woman in good health.

The CDR3 DNA follows: TGTGCCAGCGGCTCCTCCTATAATTCACCCCTCCACTTT. Its protein product is CASGSSYNSPLHF. This sequence joins TRBV2 and TRBJ1-6; no definite D call. Germline CDR1 SNHLY, CDR2 FYNNEI. The CDR3 contains 13 residues. Trimming took off 8 bases at V and 0 bases at J, with 5 bases between the two ends.